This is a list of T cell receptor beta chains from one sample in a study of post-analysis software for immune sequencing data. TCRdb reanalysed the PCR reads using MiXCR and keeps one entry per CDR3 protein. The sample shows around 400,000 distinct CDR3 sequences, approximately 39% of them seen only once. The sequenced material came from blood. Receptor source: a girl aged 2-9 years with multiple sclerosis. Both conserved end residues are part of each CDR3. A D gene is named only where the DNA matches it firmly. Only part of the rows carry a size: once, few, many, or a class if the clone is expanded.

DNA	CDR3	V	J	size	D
TGTGCCAGCAGGTTACATGGGGTGGCTTATGGCTACACCTTC	CASRLHGVAYGYTF	TRBV12-3/TRBV12-4	TRBJ1-2	NA	NA
TGCGCCAGCAGCTTGGCCGGGACACGTGAAGCTTTCTTT	CASSLAGTREAFF	TRBV5-1	TRBJ1-1	NA	NA
TGTGCCAGCAGCTCCGGGACAGGGGGCGAACATAAGCCCCAGCATTTT	CASSSGTGGEHKPQHF	TRBV7-8	TRBJ1-5	NA	TRBD1
TGTGCCAGCAGTGGAAGTAATGGAGATCAGCCCCAGCATTTT	CASSGSNGDQPQHF	TRBV25-1	TRBJ1-5	few	NA
TGTGCCAGCAGTTCCGGGAGAGGGAGGAATGAAAAACTGTTTTTT	CASSSGRGRNEKLFF	TRBV12-3/TRBV12-4	TRBJ1-4	NA	NA
TGTGCCAGCAGCTTCAGCGAAGACAATGAGCAGTTCTTC	CASSFSEDNEQFF	TRBV7-3	TRBJ2-1	few	NA
TGCAGCGTTGTACTCGATTGGGACTGGGGGGAGACCCAGTACTTC	CSVVLDWDWGETQYF	TRBV29-1	TRBJ2-5	few	NA
TGTGCCACCAGTGATGAGGGATCCTATGGCTACACCTTC	CATSDEGSYGYTF	TRBV24-1	TRBJ1-2	few	NA
TGCGCCAGCAGCTTGGACAGCATTAATGAAAAACTGTTTTTT	CASSLDSINEKLFF	TRBV5-1	TRBJ1-4	NA	NA
TGTGCCAGCAGCGGACTAGCTGGAGAGACCCAGTACTTC	CASSGLAGETQYF	TRBV6-4	TRBJ2-5	NA	TRBD2
TGTGCCAGCACCTGGGGGGGTGCCTACAATGAGCAGTTCTTC	CASTWGGAYNEQFF	TRBV6-1	TRBJ2-1	NA	TRBD2
TGTGCCAGCAGCGCTGAGGGACTAGATGACAATGAGCAGTTCTTC	CASSAEGLDDNEQFF	TRBV2	TRBJ2-1	NA	TRBD2
TGCAGTGCTAGAGATTTTGGGGGACAAGAGACCCAGTACTTC	CSARDFGGQETQYF	TRBV20-1	TRBJ2-5	medium-sized	NA
TGTGCCAGCAGTTCCGGACTAGTTCCCTACGAGCAGTACTTC	CASSSGLVPYEQYF	TRBV28	TRBJ2-7	NA	TRBD2
TGCAGCGCCTATGGGGGGGCCAACGTCCTGACTTTC	CSAYGGANVLTF	TRBV29-1	TRBJ2-6	few	NA
TGTGCCAGCAGTCCCCCATTGAACACTGAAGCTTTCTTT	CASSPPLNTEAFF	TRBV12-3/TRBV12-4	TRBJ1-1	NA	NA
TGTGCCAGCAGCTCTAGGCCTTGGGACAGGGAGAATGAGCAGTTCTTC	CASSSRPWDRENEQFF	TRBV13	TRBJ2-1	NA	TRBD1
TGCAGTGCTAGAGATGGGACAGGCTCCTACGAGCAGTACTTC	CSARDGTGSYEQYF	TRBV20-1	TRBJ2-7	few	TRBD1
TGCGCCAGCAGCTTGGCCCCGACACCCTCGGGCTCTGGGGCCAACGTCCTGACTTTC	CASSLAPTPSGSGANVLTF	TRBV5-1	TRBJ2-6	few	NA
TGCAGCGGGGACAGGGTGTCTGGTGGCTACACCTTC	CSGDRVSGGYTF	TRBV29-1	TRBJ1-2	NA	TRBD1
TGCAGCCCACGACTAGCGGGAGGGGGCAATGAGCAGTTCTTC	CSPRLAGGGNEQFF	TRBV29-1	TRBJ2-1	NA	TRBD2
TGCAGTGCTAGAGAGGGGACAGGGCGAAATCAGCCCCAGCATTTT	CSAREGTGRNQPQHF	TRBV20-1	TRBJ1-5	NA	TRBD1
TGTGCCAGCAGCTTGGCAGGGACGTTCTCTGAAGCTTTCTTT	CASSLAGTFSEAFF	TRBV5-4	TRBJ1-1	NA	NA
TGTGCCAGCAGATCGGGCCCAGGGACCCAGTACTTC	CASRSGPGTQYF	TRBV11-2	TRBJ2-5	NA	NA
TGTGCCAGCAGCTTAGCGCCTATCGGAGAGCAGTACTTC	CASSLAPIGEQYF	TRBV7-9	TRBJ2-7	NA	NA
TGTGCCAGCTCACCACAGGAAGGGCCTAACACCTACGAGCAGTACTTC	CASSPQEGPNTYEQYF	TRBV18	TRBJ2-7	NA	NA
TGTGCCATCTCATCGGCGGGCAACTACGAGCAGTACTTC	CAISSAGNYEQYF	TRBV10-3	TRBJ2-7	few	NA
TGTGCCAGCAGCGGCAGGGGGCTCCTGTTGGCCAAAAACATTCAGTACTTC	CASSGRGLLLAKNIQYF	TRBV7-9	TRBJ2-4	NA	TRBD1
TGTGCCAGCAGCTCCACAGGGGTGGTGGTGGAGACCCAGTACTTC	CASSSTGVVVETQYF	TRBV7-2	TRBJ2-5	NA	TRBD1
TGTGCCAGCGGCCCCGGACAGGGCGATTACAATGAGCAGTTCTTC	CASGPGQGDYNEQFF	TRBV5-5	TRBJ2-1	NA	TRBD1
TGTGCCAGTAGTAGAGACGGACAGGGGCGATACGAGCAGTACTTC	CASSRDGQGRYEQYF	TRBV19	TRBJ2-7	NA	TRBD1
TGCGCCAGCAGAAAGTTCCCCGAGCGGGGGGGCCTCTCGGAGACCCAGTACTTC	CASRKFPERGGLSETQYF	TRBV5-1	TRBJ2-5	few	TRBD2
TGTGCCGGCACTACCCCGGGGAACATTCAGTACTTC	CAGTTPGNIQYF	TRBV12-3/TRBV12-4	TRBJ2-4	NA	NA
TGTGCCAGCAGCTTACTTGACAGGGGTGGCACTGAAGCTTTCTTT	CASSLLDRGGTEAFF	TRBV7-8	TRBJ1-1	NA	TRBD1
TGCGCCAGCAGACGGACAGGGGAGGATACGCAGTATTTT	CASRRTGEDTQYF	TRBV10-2	TRBJ2-3	few	TRBD1
TGTGCCAGCAGTGCCACCCAGGGAGGTTCGCGGGGCTACACCTTC	CASSATQGGSRGYTF	TRBV6-5	TRBJ1-2	NA	NA
TGTGCCATCAGTGATAGGGTGGAGTACACCTACGAGCAGTACTTC	CAISDRVEYTYEQYF	TRBV10-3	TRBJ2-7	NA	NA
TGTGCCAGCAGCCAAGACCCGACTAGCACAGATACGCAGTATTTT	CASSQDPTSTDTQYF	TRBV3-1	TRBJ2-3	once	NA
TGCGCCAGCAGCCCTACCGACAGAAATACGCAGTATTTT	CASSPTDRNTQYF	TRBV5-1	TRBJ2-3	NA	NA
TGTGCCATCAGTGTGTGGACCTACGAGCAGTACTTC	CAISVWTYEQYF	TRBV10-3	TRBJ2-7	few	NA
TGCGCCAGCATCGGGACAGGGGCCGGCGGCTACACCTTC	CASIGTGAGGYTF	TRBV10-2	TRBJ1-2	NA	TRBD1
TGTGCCAGCAGGATTACAGGATCCGAGGGTGGGCAGTACTTC	CASRITGSEGGQYF	TRBV6-6	TRBJ2-7	few	NA
TGTGCCAGCAGTGTCCGTCGACAGGGTCGGTCCTACGAGCAGTACTTC	CASSVRRQGRSYEQYF	TRBV2	TRBJ2-7	few	TRBD1
TGCAGCGTTCAGTCTGGGGCCAACGTCCTGACTTTC	CSVQSGANVLTF	TRBV29-1	TRBJ2-6	NA	NA
TGCAGCGCCCCATTGAGTGGGGTAGCCTACAATGAGCAGTTCTTC	CSAPLSGVAYNEQFF	TRBV29-1	TRBJ2-1	few	NA
TGTGCCATCAGTGAGTCGAGGGTGAGGAACACTGAAGCTTTCTTT	CAISESRVRNTEAFF	TRBV10-3	TRBJ1-1	few	NA
TGTGCCAGCAGCCCCCGTGTAGCGGCTTTGATCCAAGAGACCCAGTACTTC	CASSPRVAALIQETQYF	TRBV7-2	TRBJ2-5	NA	NA
TGTGCCAGCACCCTACAAGGGGGCGCAAACTATGGCTACACCTTC	CASTLQGGANYGYTF	TRBV2	TRBJ1-2	NA	TRBD1
TGTGCTAGTGGTACCCGGACAGGGGGAAGTTTGGTCGAGCAGTACTTC	CASGTRTGGSLVEQYF	TRBV12-5	TRBJ2-7	few	TRBD1
TGCGCCAGCAGTTGGGGGGCTATCCAAGAGACCCAGTACTTC	CASSWGAIQETQYF	TRBV5-1	TRBJ2-5	many	NA
TGCGCCAGCAGAGAGCGGGTGTCCTATAATTCACCCCTCCACTTT	CASRERVSYNSPLHF	TRBV5-1	TRBJ1-6	NA	NA
TGTGCCAGTCTTAGGCTAGCGGGGGACAATGAGCAGTTCTTC	CASLRLAGDNEQFF	TRBV28	TRBJ2-1	NA	TRBD2